Shown below are 20 T cell receptor beta chains from a single sample sequenced in a study of human versus mouse CDR3 diversity and MHC coevolution. The table came from immunoSEQ multiplex PCR; TCRdb's copy has only in-frame clones and leaves some out. Of roughly 80,000 clones in the sample, 85% to 95% are singletons; the top ten hold less than 0.16%. The specimen sequenced was naive CD4+ T cells from blood. Subset meaning: CD45RO-negative CD62L-positive naive CD4 T cells. These receptors were obtained from a person aged 30 to 70 in good health.

This clone has a handful of counts. V is TRBV29-1 and J is TRBJ1-1; D might be TRBD1 (6 bases). The germline V and J ends were trimmed by 3 bases and 4 bases, with 9 bases remaining between them. Germline V gene sequence: CDR1 SQVTM, CDR2 ANQGSEA. This CDR3 is 12 amino acids long. The CDR3 reads CSVDRGGTEAFF. The CDR3 DNA follows: TGCAGCGTTGACAGGGGTGGCACTGAAGCTTTCTTT.

As for this clone: Other nucleotide sequences in the sample specify the same CDR3. As DNA, the CDR3 is TGTGCCAGCTCGCCCATTACTAGCGGGGGTTACAATGAGCAGTTCTTC. It specifies CASSPITSGGYNEQFF. The J gene is TRBJ2-1, the V gene TRBV18; 11 bases fit TRBD2. Germline V gives CDR1 KGHSH, CDR2 LQKENI. V lost 6 bases, J lost 4 bases, and 8 bases stayed unmatched. The CDR3 length is 16 residues.

This chain uses TRBV27 with TRBJ2-7, with 9 bases that match TRBD1. The V and J ends lost 5 bases and 4 bases, in that order; junction bases with no gene match: 12. Germline CDR1 MNHEY, CDR2 SMNVEV (reference sequence). CDR3 length: 16 residues. CDR3 amino acids: CASSIGPDRGYYEQYF. CDR3 bases: TGTGCCAGCAGTATCGGGCCCGACAGGGGGTATTACGAGCAGTACTTC.

CDR3 in DNA: TGTGCCAGCAGTGACTCTCCAAGAGCTGGTGAGCAGTTCTTC. This encodes CASSDSPRAGEQFF. The V gene is TRBV6-4, the J gene TRBJ2-1; D gene ambiguous. The CDR3 consists of 14 residues. Germline V CDR1 and CDR2: MRHNA, SNTAGT. V shed 0 bases and J shed 9 bases, with 12 bases lying between them.

The chain links TRBV4-1 to TRBJ1-3; no reliable D call. The CDR3 contains 15 residues. Trimming shortened V by 3 bases and J by 0 bases, and 9 bases separated the two germline ends. Germline CDR1 reads MGHRA; CDR2 reads YSYEKL. For the CDR3, the DNA is TGCGCCAGCAGCCAGGGAGACCTCTCTGGAAACACCATATATTTT. It yields the protein CASSQGDLSGNTIYF.

J is TRBJ2-1 and V is TRBV11-2; TRBD1 matches 7 bases. The CDR3 loop spans 15 amino acids. Germline lookup yields CDR1 SGHAT and CDR2 FQNNGV. J was trimmed by 3 bases and V by 1 base; bases with no gene match: 3. In DNA form, the CDR3 reads TGTGCCAGCAGCTTAGGAGGGACAGTCTACAATGAGCAGTTCTTC. It codes for CASSLGGTVYNEQFF.

This chain joins TRBV5-5 and TRBJ2-7; the D gene is possibly TRBD2 (5 bases). CDR1 and CDR2 (germline): SGHKS, YYEKEE (reference sequence). The CDR3 contains 15 residues. Trimming took off 4 bases at V and 2 bases at J, with 16 bases between the two ends. Here the CDR3 DNA reads TGTGCCAGCAGCCCCGCGCCCGGGGTGACCTACGAGCAGTACTTC. Encoded protein: CASSPAPGVTYEQYF.

V gene TRBV5-1 combines with J gene TRBJ1-5; 9 positions agree with TRBD1. The CDR3 has 14 residues. Trimming cost V 4 bases and J 4 bases; bases outside gene matches: 3. The germline gives CDR1 SGHRS, CDR2 YFSETQ. The CDR3: CASSAGTGNQPQHF. CDR3 nucleotides: TGCGCCAGCAGCGCCGGGACAGGGAATCAGCCCCAGCATTTT.

Only one count was recorded for this clone. This chain joins TRBV7-9 and TRBJ2-1, with TRBD1 identical over 12 bases. This CDR3 has 14 residues. Germline V CDR1 and CDR2: SEHNR, FQNEAQ (reference sequence). The trim removed 8 bases at V and 6 bases at J, leaving 5 bases unmatched. CDR3 nucleotides: TGTGCCAGCCGTGGGGACAGGGGGCGCAATGAGCAGTTCTTC. Translating it yields CASRGDRGRNEQFF.

The chain has TRBV5-8 and TRBJ1-6; unclear D gene. Germline V lookup: CDR1 SGHTS, CDR2 YDEGEE. V was trimmed by 0 bases and J by 5 bases, leaving 9 bases between them. The CDR3 sequence is 15 residues long. The CDR3 DNA is TGTGCCAGCAGCTTGGAGGTCAGGAATAATTCACCCCTCCACTTT. Its translation is CASSLEVRNNSPLHF.

The J gene is TRBJ2-7, the V gene TRBV7-9; maybe TRBD1 (6 bases). The V gene's germline CDR1 is SEHNR and CDR2 FQNEAQ (reference sequence). With 2 bases removed from V and 0 bases from J, the gap between germline ends came to 11 bases. The CDR3 loop spans 15 amino acids. The DNA of the CDR3 is TGTGCCAGCAGCTTATCACAGGGCCCCTCCTACGAGCAGTACTTC. It yields the protein CASSLSQGPSYEQYF.

The V call is TRBV2, the J call TRBJ2-7; the match to TRBD2 covers 9 bases. V lost 4 bases, J lost 2 bases, and 9 bases stayed unmatched. The CDR3 has 16 amino acids. The germline gives CDR1 SNHLY, CDR2 FYNNEI. The CDR3 reads CASSGGLAGDPYEQYF. CDR3 sequence (DNA): TGTGCCAGCAGTGGAGGATTAGCGGGAGATCCCTACGAGCAGTACTTC.

This chain connects TRBV5-1 to TRBJ2-5, with 8 bases fitting TRBD1. The CDR3 covers 15 residues. Looked up from germline, CDR1 is SGHRS and CDR2 is YFSETQ. The V segment lost 4 bases and the J segment 5 bases; nucleotides outside the gene matches: 10. The CDR3 nucleotides are TGCGCCAGCAGCGCTACGACAGGGGTCGGGGAGACCCAGTACTTC. It is translated as CASSATTGVGETQYF.

The chain recombines TRBV9 with TRBJ1-2, with unresolved D. V was clipped by 4 bases and J by 2 bases, with 3 bases between them. This CDR3 has 11 amino acids. Germline loops: CDR1 SGDLS, CDR2 YYNGEE. The CDR3 is CASSLNYGYTF. CDR3 nucleotide sequence: TGTGCCAGCAGCTTAAACTATGGCTACACCTTC.

The chain employs TRBV6-1 and TRBJ2-5; 11 nucleotides match TRBD2. CDR1 is MNHNS and CDR2 is SASEGT in the germline V gene. Trimming took 0 bases from V and 4 from J; bases not matched to a gene: 4. The CDR3 totals 16 residues. CDR3 protein: CASSEALAGGGETQYF. The CDR3, as DNA: TGTGCCAGCAGTGAAGCCCTAGCGGGAGGCGGAGAGACCCAGTACTTC.

The chain couples TRBV13 to TRBJ2-3; perhaps TRBD1 as D (8 bases). Germline CDR1 is PRHDT and CDR2 is FYEKMQ (reference sequence). The V gene lost 5 bases and the J gene lost 8 bases, with 20 bases spanning the gap. There are 15 residues in the CDR3. CDR3 residues: CASSPQGGRGGTQYF. DNA for the CDR3: TGTGCCAGCAGCCCACAGGGGGGGAGAGGGGGTACGCAGTATTTT.

The gene calls are TRBV2 and TRBJ1-1; no clear D gene. Trimming removed 2 bases from V and 1 base from J, with 5 bases in between. Looked up from germline, CDR1 is SNHLY and CDR2 is FYNNEI. The CDR3 contains 13 residues. CDR3 in amino acids: CASSETQNTEAFF. CDR3 bases: TGTGCCAGCAGTGAAACACAGAACACTGAAGCTTTCTTT. The full variable domain, rest sourced from reference TRBV2 and TRBJ1-1, is EPEVTQTPSHQVTQMGQEVILRCVPISNHLYFYWYRQILGQKVEFLVSFYNNEISEKSEIFDDQFSVERPDGSNFTLKIRSTKLEDSAMYFCASSETQNTEAFFGQGTRLTVV.

The chain uses TRBV18 and TRBJ2-7; TRBD2 agrees at 11 bases. Germline-derived CDR1 and CDR2 are KGHSH and LQKENI. After removal of 5 bases from V and 7 bases from J, the junction contained 4 bases not matched to a gene. The length of the CDR3 is 13 residues. CDR3 in amino acids: CASSRTSGLEQYF. CDR3 in DNA: TGTGCCAGCTCAAGGACTAGCGGGTTGGAGCAGTACTTC.

This chain links TRBV6-1 with TRBJ2-2; 7 nucleotides agree with TRBD1. CDR1 and CDR2 (germline): MNHNS, SASEGT. The CDR3 length is 15 residues. With 5 bases clipped from V and 6 bases from J, the junction kept 9 bases outside the gene matches. The CDR3 nucleotides read TGTGCCAGCAGTCCGATCCTTACAGGGGCCGGGGAGCTGTTTTTT. Amino acid sequence: CASSPILTGAGELFF.

This rearrangement joins TRBV6-5 to TRBJ2-4, with TRBD2 identical over 10 bases. The CDR3 extends over 12 amino acids. CDR1 is MNHEY and CDR2 is SVGAGI in the germline V gene. Unmatched junction bases numbered 6, after V lost 7 bases and J lost 12 bases. In nucleotides, the CDR3 is TGTGCCAGCAAAACTAGCGGGGACTCTCAGTACTTC. It yields the protein CASKTSGDSQYF.